Below are 2 T cell receptor beta chains sequenced from a single sample in a study of Ad26.COV2.S vaccination and SARS-CoV-2 variants. The treatment here: about 20 received Ad26.COV2.S at low or high dose, single or two shots; five or six received placebo; per-sample allocation not given. Vaccine and placebo recipients were sampled on day 63 after the first injection. TCRdb's table, derived via immunoSEQ multiplex PCR, lists solely in-frame clones and lacks some. The sample contains about 680,000 clones, around 89% of which appear only once. The sequences come from peripheral blood, collected in a trial of Ad26.COV2.S vaccine versus placebo. The receptors were sampled from a person between 18 and 60 years old who received the Ad26.COV2.S COVID-19 vaccine or a placebo.

This chain links TRBV5-8 with TRBJ1-1; tentative D call: TRBD1 (5 bases). The CDR3 runs to 14 residues. Trimming shortened V by 1 base and J by 3 bases, and 10 bases separated the two germline ends. Germline CDR1 is SGHTS and CDR2 is YDEGEE. CDR3 protein: CASSLFGGDTEAFF. CDR3 sequence (DNA): TGTGCCAGCAGCTTGTTCGGGGGGGACACTGAAGCTTTCTTT.

The CDR3 region is CSVVGQGRAGELFF. CDR3 DNA: TGCAGCGTTGTCGGACAGGGAAGGGCCGGGGAGCTGTTTTTT. V gene TRBV29-1 combines with J gene TRBJ2-2; 8 bases line up with TRBD1. Trimming cost V 4 bases and J 6 bases; bases outside gene matches: 7. This CDR3 is built from 14 residues. Germline V gene sequence: CDR1 SQVTM, CDR2 ANQGSEA.